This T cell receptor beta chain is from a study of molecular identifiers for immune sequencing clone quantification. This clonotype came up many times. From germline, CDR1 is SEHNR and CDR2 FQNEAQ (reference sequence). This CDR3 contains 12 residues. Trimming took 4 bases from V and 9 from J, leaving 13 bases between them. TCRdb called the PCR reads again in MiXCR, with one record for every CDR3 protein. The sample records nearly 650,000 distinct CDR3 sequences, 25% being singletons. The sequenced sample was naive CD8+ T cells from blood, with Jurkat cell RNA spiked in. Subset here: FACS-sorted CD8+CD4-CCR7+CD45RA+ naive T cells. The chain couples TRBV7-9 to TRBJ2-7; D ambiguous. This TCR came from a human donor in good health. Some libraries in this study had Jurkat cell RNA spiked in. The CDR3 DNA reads TGTGCCAGCAGCTCCCTGGACGGCCGGCAGTACTTC. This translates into CASSSLDGRQYF.